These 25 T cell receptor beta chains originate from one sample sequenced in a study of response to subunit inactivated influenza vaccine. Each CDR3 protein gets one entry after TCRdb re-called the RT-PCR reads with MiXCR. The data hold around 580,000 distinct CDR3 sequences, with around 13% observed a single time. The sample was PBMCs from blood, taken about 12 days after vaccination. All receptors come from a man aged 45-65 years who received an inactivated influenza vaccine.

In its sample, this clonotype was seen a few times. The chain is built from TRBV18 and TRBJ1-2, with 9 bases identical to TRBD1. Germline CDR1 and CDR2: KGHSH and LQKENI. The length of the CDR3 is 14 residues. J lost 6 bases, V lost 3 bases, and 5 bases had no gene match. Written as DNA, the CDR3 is TGTGCCAGCTCACCGGGACAGGGAACGAATGGCTACACCTTC. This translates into CASSPGQGTNGYTF.

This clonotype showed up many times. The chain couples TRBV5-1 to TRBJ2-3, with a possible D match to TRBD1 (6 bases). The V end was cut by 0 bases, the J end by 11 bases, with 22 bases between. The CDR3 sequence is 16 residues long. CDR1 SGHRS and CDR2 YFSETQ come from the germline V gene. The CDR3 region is CASSLDEVRGTGKQYF. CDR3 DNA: TGCGCCAGCAGCTTGGATGAGGTCAGGGGCACGGGGAAGCAGTATTTT.

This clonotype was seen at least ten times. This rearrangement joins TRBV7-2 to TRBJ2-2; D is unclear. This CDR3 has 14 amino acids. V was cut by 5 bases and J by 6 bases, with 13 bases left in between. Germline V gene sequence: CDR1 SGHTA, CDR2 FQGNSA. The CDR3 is CASSPVLVAGELFF. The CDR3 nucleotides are TGTGCCAGCAGCCCGGTATTGGTCGCCGGGGAGCTGTTTTTT.

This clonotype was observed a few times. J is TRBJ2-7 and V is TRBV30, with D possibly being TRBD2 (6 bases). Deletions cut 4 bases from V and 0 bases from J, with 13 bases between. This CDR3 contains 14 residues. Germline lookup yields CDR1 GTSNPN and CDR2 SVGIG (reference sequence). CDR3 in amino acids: CAWKRLVDSYEQYF. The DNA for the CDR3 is TGTGCCTGGAAGAGACTAGTCGACTCCTACGAGCAGTACTTC.

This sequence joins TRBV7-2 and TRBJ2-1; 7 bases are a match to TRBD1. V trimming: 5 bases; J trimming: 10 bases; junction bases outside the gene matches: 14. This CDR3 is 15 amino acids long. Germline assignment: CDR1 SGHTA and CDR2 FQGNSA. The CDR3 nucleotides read TGTGCCAGCAGCCCGTGGGACAGCCATCCTGGGGAGCAGTTCTTC. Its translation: CASSPWDSHPGEQFF.

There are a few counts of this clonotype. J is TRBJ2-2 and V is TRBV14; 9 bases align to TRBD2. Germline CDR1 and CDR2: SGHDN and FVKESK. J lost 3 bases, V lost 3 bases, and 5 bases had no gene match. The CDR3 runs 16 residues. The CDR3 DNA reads TGTGCCAGCAGCCAGGCAAGCGGGAGGTACACCGGGGAGCTGTTTTTT. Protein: CASSQASGRYTGELFF. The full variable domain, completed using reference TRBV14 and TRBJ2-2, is EAGVTQFPSHSVIEKGQTVTLRCDPISGHDNLYWYRRVMGKEIKFLLHFVKESKQDESGMPNNRFLAERTGGTYSTLKVQPAELEDSGVYFCASSQASGRYTGELFFGEGSRLTVL.

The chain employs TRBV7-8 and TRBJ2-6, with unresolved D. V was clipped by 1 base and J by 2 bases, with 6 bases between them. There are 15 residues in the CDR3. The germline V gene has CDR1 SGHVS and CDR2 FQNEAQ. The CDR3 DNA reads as TGTGCCAGCAGCTTAGGGGCGCCTGGGGCCAACGTCCTGACTTTC. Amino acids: CASSLGAPGANVLTF.

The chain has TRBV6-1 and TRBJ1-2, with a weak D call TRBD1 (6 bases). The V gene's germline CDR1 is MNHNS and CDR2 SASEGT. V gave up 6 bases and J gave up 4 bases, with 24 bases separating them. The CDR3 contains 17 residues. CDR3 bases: TGTGCCAGCAGGAAGATGAGTAGGACAGCGACTATCTATGGCTACACCTTC. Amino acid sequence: CASRKMSRTATIYGYTF.

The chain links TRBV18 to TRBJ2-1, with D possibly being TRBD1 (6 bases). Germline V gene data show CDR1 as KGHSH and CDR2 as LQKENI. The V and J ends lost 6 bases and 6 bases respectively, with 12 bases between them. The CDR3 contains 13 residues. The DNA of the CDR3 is TGTGCCAGCTCCGCCGGGACAAGCAATGAGCAGTTCTTC. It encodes CASSAGTSNEQFF.

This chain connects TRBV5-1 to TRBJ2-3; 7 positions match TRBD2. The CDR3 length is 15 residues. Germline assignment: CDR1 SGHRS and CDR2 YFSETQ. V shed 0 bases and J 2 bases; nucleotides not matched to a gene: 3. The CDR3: CASSLVGTTTDTQYF. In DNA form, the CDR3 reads TGCGCCAGCAGCTTGGTAGGGACTACCACAGATACGCAGTATTTT.

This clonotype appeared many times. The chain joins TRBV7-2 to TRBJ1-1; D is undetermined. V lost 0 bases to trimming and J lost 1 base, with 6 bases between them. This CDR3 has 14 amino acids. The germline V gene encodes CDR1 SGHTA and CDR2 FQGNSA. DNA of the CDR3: TGTGCCAGCAGCTTAGCGGTTGGGAACACTGAAGCTTTCTTT. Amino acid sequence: CASSLAVGNTEAFF.

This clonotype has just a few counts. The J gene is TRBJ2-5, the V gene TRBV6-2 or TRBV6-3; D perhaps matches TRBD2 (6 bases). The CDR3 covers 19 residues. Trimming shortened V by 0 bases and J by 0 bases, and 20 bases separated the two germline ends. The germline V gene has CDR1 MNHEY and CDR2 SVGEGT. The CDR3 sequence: CASSYSRFGGIRDQETQYF. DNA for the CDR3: TGTGCCAGCAGTTACTCGCGTTTTGGAGGGATAAGAGACCAAGAGACCCAGTACTTC.

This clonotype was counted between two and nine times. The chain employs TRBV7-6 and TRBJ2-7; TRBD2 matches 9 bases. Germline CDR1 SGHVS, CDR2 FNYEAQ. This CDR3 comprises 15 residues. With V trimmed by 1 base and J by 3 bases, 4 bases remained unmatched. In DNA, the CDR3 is TGTGCCAGCAGCTTAGGACTAGCGGAGGACTACGAGCAGTACTTC. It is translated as CASSLGLAEDYEQYF.

The DNA for the CDR3 is TGCGCCAGCAAAACAGCAGATACGCAGTATTTT. Encoded protein: CASKTADTQYF. The chain has TRBV5-1 and TRBJ2-3; D not certain. The CDR3 runs to 11 residues. CDR1 and CDR2 from the germline V gene are SGHRS and YFSETQ. Deletions cut 6 bases from V and 4 bases from J, with 6 bases between.

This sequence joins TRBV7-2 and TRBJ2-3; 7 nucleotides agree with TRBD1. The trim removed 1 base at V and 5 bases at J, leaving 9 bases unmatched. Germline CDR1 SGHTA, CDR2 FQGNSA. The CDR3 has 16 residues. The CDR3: CASSLDRGLKLDTQYF. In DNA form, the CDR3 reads TGTGCCAGCAGCTTAGACAGGGGATTGAAATTAGATACGCAGTATTTT.

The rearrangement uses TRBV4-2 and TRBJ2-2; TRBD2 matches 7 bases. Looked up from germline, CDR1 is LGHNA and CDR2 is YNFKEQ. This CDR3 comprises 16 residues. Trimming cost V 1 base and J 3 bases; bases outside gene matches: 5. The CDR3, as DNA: TGTGCCAGCAGCCAAGTCCTGGGAGGGGACACCGGGGAGCTGTTTTTT. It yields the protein CASSQVLGGDTGELFF.

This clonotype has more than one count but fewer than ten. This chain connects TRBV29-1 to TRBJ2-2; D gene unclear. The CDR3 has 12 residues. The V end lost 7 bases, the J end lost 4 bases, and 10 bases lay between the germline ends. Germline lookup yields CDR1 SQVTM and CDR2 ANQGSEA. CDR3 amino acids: CSGTDSTGELFF. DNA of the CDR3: TGCAGCGGCACAGATTCCACCGGGGAGCTGTTTTTT.

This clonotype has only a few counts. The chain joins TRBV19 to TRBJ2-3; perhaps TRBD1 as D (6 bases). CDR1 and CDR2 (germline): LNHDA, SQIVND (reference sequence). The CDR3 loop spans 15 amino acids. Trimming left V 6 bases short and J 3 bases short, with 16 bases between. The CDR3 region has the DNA TGTGCCAGTAGAGACCCGGGACAAGTTACAGATACGCAGTATTTT. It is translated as CASRDPGQVTDTQYF. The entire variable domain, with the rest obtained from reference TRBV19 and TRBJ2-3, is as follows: DGGITQSPKYLFRKEGQNVTLSCEQNLNHDAMYWYRQDPGQGLRLIYYSQIVNDFQKGDIAEGYSVSREKKESFPLTVTSAQKNPTAFYLCASRDPGQVTDTQYFGPGTRLTVL.

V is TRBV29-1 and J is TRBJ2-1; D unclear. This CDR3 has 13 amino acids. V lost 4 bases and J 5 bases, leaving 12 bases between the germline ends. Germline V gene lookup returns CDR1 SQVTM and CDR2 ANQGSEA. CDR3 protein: CSVVDPWHNEQFF. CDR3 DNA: TGCAGCGTTGTCGACCCTTGGCACAATGAGCAGTTCTTC.

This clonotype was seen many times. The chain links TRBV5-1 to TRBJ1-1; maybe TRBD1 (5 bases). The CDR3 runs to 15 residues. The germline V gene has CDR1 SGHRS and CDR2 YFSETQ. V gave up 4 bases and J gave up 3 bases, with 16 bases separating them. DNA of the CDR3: TGCGCCAGCAGCCCAGGGCGGGGGTCGGACACTGAAGCTTTCTTT. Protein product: CASSPGRGSDTEAFF.

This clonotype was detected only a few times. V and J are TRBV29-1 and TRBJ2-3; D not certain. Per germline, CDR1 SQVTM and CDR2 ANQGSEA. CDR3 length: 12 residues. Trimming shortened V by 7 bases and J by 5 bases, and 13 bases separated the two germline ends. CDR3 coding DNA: TGCAGCGGCAACATGGTGGGAGATACGCAGTATTTT. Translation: CSGNMVGDTQYF.

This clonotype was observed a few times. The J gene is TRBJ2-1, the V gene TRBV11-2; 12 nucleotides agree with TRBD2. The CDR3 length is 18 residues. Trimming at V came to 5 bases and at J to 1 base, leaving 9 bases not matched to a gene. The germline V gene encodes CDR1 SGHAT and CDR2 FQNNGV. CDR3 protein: CASSPWASGGASYNEQFF. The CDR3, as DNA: TGTGCCAGCAGCCCTTGGGCTAGCGGGGGGGCGTCCTACAATGAGCAGTTCTTC.

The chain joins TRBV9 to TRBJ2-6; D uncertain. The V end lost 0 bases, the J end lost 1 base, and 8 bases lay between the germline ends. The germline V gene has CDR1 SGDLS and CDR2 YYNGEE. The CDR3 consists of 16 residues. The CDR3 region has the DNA TGTGCCAGCAGCGTAGCACCACTTTCTGGGGCCAACGTCCTGACTTTC. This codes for CASSVAPLSGANVLTF.

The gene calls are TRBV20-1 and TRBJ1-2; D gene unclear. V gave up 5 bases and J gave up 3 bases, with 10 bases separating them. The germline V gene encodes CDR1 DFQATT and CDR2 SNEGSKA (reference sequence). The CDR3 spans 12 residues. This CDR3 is CSAADSYYGYTF. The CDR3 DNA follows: TGCAGTGCTGCGGACTCTTACTATGGCTACACCTTC.

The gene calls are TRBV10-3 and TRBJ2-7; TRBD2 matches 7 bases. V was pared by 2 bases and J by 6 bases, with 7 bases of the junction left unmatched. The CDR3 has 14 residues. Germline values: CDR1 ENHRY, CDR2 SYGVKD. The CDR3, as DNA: TGTGCCATCAGTGAGACGGGGGGACTAAGCGAGCAGTACTTC. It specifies CAISETGGLSEQYF.